Below are 9 T cell receptor beta chains sequenced from a single sample in a study of blood T cell repertoires in COVID-19. The method was immunoSEQ multiplex PCR; TCRdb's version includes in-frame clones alone and lacks a portion of them. The sample has 150,000 or so clones, roughly 80% seen once. Sequenced sample: peripheral blood. The receptors shown here come from a young man with active or convalescent COVID-19.

The V gene is TRBV5-1, the J gene TRBJ1-4; the match to TRBD1 covers 7 bases. Germline V gene data show CDR1 as SGHRS and CDR2 as YFSETQ. With 4 bases clipped from V and 1 base from J, the junction kept 4 bases outside the gene matches. The CDR3 runs 15 residues. The CDR3 region is CASSPTGQTNEKLFF. The CDR3 nucleotides read TGCGCCAGCAGCCCGACAGGGCAAACTAATGAAAAACTGTTTTTT.

This clone was recorded many times. The chain joins TRBV6-2 or TRBV6-3 to TRBJ1-2, with D possibly matching TRBD1 (5 bases). Germline V gives CDR1 MNHEY, CDR2 SVGEGT. The CDR3 consists of 15 residues. The V gene lost 4 bases and the J gene lost 4 bases, with 16 bases spanning the gap. The CDR3 here is CASSLGPGPLYGYTF. CDR3 coding DNA: TGTGCCAGCAGTTTGGGCCCAGGGCCACTCTATGGCTACACCTTC.

J is TRBJ2-1 and V is TRBV13, with TRBD2 identical over 13 bases. The CDR3 runs 17 residues. Germline V CDR1 and CDR2: PRHDT, FYEKMQ (reference sequence). V lost 5 bases, J lost 2 bases, and 6 bases stayed unmatched. As DNA, the CDR3 is TGTGCCAGCAGCCTAGCTGGACTAGCGGGAGCCTACAATGAGCAGTTCTTC. Protein product: CASSLAGLAGAYNEQFF.

This clone was counted a few times. This chain uses TRBV18 with TRBJ2-3; 8 nucleotides align to TRBD2. In germline, CDR1 is KGHSH, CDR2 LQKENI. V lost 0 bases to trimming and J lost 1 base; unmatched junction nucleotides: 0. This CDR3 spans 15 amino acids. CDR3 in amino acids: CASSPPREGTDTQYF. The CDR3, as DNA: TGTGCCAGCTCACCACCGCGGGAGGGCACAGATACGCAGTATTTT.

V is TRBV2 and J is TRBJ1-5; 7 bases fit TRBD1. The V gene end was trimmed by 1 base and the J gene end by 7 bases; junction bases not matched to a gene: 7. Germline CDR1 and CDR2: SNHLY and FYNNEI. The CDR3 is made up of 15 amino acids. The CDR3 DNA reads TGTGCCAGCAGTGAAGAACAGGGGCCCAGGCAGCCCCAGCATTTT. Translated: CASSEEQGPRQPQHF.

The V and J genes are TRBV27 and TRBJ1-1; 7 nucleotides align to TRBD1. The V and J ends lost 2 bases and 2 bases, in that order; junction bases with no gene match: 2. CDR1 and CDR2 from the germline V gene are MNHEY and SMNVEV (reference sequence). This CDR3 has 14 residues. The CDR3 sequence is CASSLDRVNTEAFF. CDR3 nucleotide sequence: TGTGCCAGCAGTTTAGACAGGGTAAACACTGAAGCTTTCTTT.

This chain uses TRBV7-6 with TRBJ1-1; D uncertain. The CDR3 sequence is 11 residues long. Trimming removed 5 bases at V and 7 bases at J, with 8 bases between. The germline V gene encodes CDR1 SGHVS and CDR2 FNYEAQ. CDR3 sequence: CASSHSIEAFF. Written as DNA, the CDR3 is TGTGCCAGCAGCCACTCCATTGAAGCTTTCTTT.

The chain links TRBV6-2 or TRBV6-3 to TRBJ1-1, with D possibly being TRBD1 (5 bases). The CDR3 is made up of 15 amino acids. CDR1 and CDR2 from the germline V gene are MNHEY and SVGEGT. V was cut by 5 bases and J by 1 base, with 14 bases left in between. CDR3 nucleotides: TGTGCCAGCAGTACGTTCGGGGGGGGGAACACTGAAGCTTTCTTT. Translated, it gives CASSTFGGGNTEAFF.

J is TRBJ2-2 and V is TRBV28, with D tentatively TRBD2 (5 bases). This CDR3 is 14 amino acids long. Trimming cost V 7 bases and J 6 bases, with 15 bases left between them. Germline lookup yields CDR1 MDHEN and CDR2 SYDVKM. CDR3 sequence: CASINSAESGELFF. As DNA, the CDR3 is TGTGCCAGCATAAATAGCGCGGAATCCGGGGAGCTGTTTTTT.